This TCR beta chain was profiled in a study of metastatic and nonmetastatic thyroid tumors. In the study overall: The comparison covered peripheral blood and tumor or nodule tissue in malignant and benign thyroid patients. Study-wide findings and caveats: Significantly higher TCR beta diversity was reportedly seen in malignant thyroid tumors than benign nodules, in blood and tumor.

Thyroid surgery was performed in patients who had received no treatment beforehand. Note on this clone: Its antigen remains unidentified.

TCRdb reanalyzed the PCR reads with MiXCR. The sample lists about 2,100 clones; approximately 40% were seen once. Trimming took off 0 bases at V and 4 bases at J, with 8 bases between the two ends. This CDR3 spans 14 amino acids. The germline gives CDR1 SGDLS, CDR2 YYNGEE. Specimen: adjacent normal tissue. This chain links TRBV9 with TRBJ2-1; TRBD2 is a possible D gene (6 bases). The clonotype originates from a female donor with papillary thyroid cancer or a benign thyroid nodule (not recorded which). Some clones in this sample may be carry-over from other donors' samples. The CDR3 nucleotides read TGTGCCAGCAGCGTAGATGGAGGGTACAATGAGCAGTTCTTC. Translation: CASSVDGGYNEQFF.